The present entry profiles one TCR beta chain with its context. This receptor's antigen is unknown. No qualities accompany the bases; no much larger clone lies one base away. The immunoSEQ Assay, a bias-controlled multiplex PCR, was used to amplify TCRbeta CDR3 regions from genomic DNA. On the study's bioinformatics: Within the assay, amplification of reference gene primers was used to estimate how many nucleated cells each sample contained. Sequence reads were collapsed and filtered to measure the absolute abundance of every unique TCRbeta CDR3 rearrangement. For each sample, productive Simpson clonality was calculated as the square root of Simpson's diversity index over productive rearrangements. Imported from immuneACCESS, the table was reduced by TCRdb to in-frame sequences with V and J called. These copies leave out some clones; in studies compared against another copy, an unresolved V gene accounts for under half, and the cause of the remainder is not known. V and J calls and clone size come straight from that table; D and trimming were deduced from the DNA. The sample has under 450,000 clones on record, about 89% of them singletons. The ten largest account for approximately 1.2% of the sample.

The data belong to a study of blood T cell repertoires in COVID-19 (TCRdb year 2020). A note on the overall study: The collaborator samples originated in the United States, Italy and Spain and spanned the acute and convalescent phases of COVID-19. The prospective study material was composed of cDNA or gDNA derived from T cells, B-cell-depleted T cells, or PBMCs. Deeply sampled blood TCRbeta repertoires from subjects exposed to, actively infected with, or recovered from COVID-19 were included in the dataset. The repertoires were released in a freely available public database intended as a resource for research on the immune response to SARS-CoV-2. The samples were drawn from two sources: the first 160 participants of the ongoing ImmuneRACE study, and fewer than 1,500 subjects contributed by 6 global collaborators. Sample metadata almost always included a de-identified subject ID, COVID-19 status, age in years and sex. HLA class I and class II types, where available, came from metadata supplied by the sample provider rather than from assay-based typing. Beyond this particular receptor, the publication reports: The amount of clinical and demographic metadata varied by source and participant and was provided uncurated.

In the prospective study, participants were about 18 to 95 years old, resided in fewer than 25 geographic areas of the United States, and were enrolled through a virtual design. Cohort assignment in the prospective study relied on participant-reported clinical history from a screening survey and a study questionnaire. Recovered participants in ImmuneRACE Cohort 3 were defined as having two consecutive negative NP/OP PCR tests, clearance from a healthcare professional, or resolution of symptoms. In the prospective study, whole blood, serum and a nasopharyngeal or oropharyngeal swab were collected from each participant by mobile phlebotomists. Prospective study participants could optionally give additional blood draws and questionnaires over an approximately 2-month period. Before DNA extraction, blood samples from the prospective study were shipped at room temperature or frozen. V is clipped by 4 bases and J by 9 bases, and the sequence between their germline boundaries is 16 bases long. The CDR3 numbers 13 residues from cysteine through phenylalanine. The read is trimmed to its CDR3 DNA, 39 bases read in frame from base 1. In the germline V gene, CDR1 corresponds to ENHRY and CDR2 to SYGVKD.

The chain uses TRBV10-3 and TRBJ2-7; the best D guess is TRBD2, with 6 bases matching. The clonotype comes from a man aged 30-40 years who had recovered from COVID-19. Sequenced input: PBMCs or T cells enriched from blood (not recorded which). The encoded CDR3 is CAISATSFGPQYF. In nucleotide form, the sequence is TGTGCCATCAGTGCGACTAGTTTTGGGCCGCAGTACTTC.